This is a list of T cell receptor beta chains from one sample in a study of Ad26.COV2.S vaccination and SARS-CoV-2 variants. The repertoire was sequenced with immunoSEQ multiplex PCR; TCRdb's copy has only in-frame clones and lacks some. This sample yields 400,000 to 450,000 clones, of which 80% to 95% are seen a single time; 12% belongs to the top ten. Source: peripheral blood, taken in a trial of Ad26.COV2.S vaccine versus placebo. The origin of the receptors is a person aged 18-65 years who received the Ad26.COV2.S COVID-19 vaccine or a placebo. Both conserved end residues are trimmed from each CDR3.

V	length	J	CDR3
TRBV7-9	13	TRBJ2-7	ASSIVPGHSYEQY
TRBV4-2	14	TRBJ2-2	ASSQTGLVNTGELF
TRBV23-1	13	TRBJ2-5	ASSHQRRGLETQY
TRBV19	11	TRBJ2-4	ASSTPDGNIQY
TRBV9	14	TRBJ2-1	ASSVVAAGVYNEQF
TRBV4-3	14	TRBJ2-2	ASSQARAGPTGELF
TRBV11-2	12	TRBJ2-7	ASSFSRAGYEQY
TRBV6-6	14	TRBJ2-5	ASSTIGQGGWETQY
TRBV28	14	TRBJ2-1	ASTPQGAGWYNEQF
TRBV7-3	13	TRBJ2-1	ASSLMQGTYNEQF
TRBV18	14	TRBJ2-3	ASSPLLAGVLDTQY
TRBV5-4	13	TRBJ1-6	ASSRRGDSNSPLH
TRBV18	16	TRBJ2-5	ASSPLPPGQGARETQY
TRBV9	16	TRBJ2-7	ASSVGAEQTLGTYEQY
TRBV6-5	12	TRBJ1-1	ASRYRVSNTEAF
TRBV7-2	10	TRBJ2-7	ASSFQTYEQY
TRBV4-1	15	TRBJ2-1	ASSQDWTLAPYNEQF
TRBV7-8	12	TRBJ2-5	ASSLRASEETQY
TRBV10-3	14	TRBJ2-7	AISESFGTETYEQY